The text below deals with one T cell receptor (beta chain). Its target is unknown. This sample is part of a study of metastatic and nonmetastatic thyroid tumors. Study-level information: Repertoires were compared across blood and tumor or nodule tissue from malignant and benign thyroid patients. Study-wide points: A significant increase in TCR beta diversity was reportedly seen in malignant thyroid tumors relative to benign nodules, in blood and tumor.

Trimming stripped 3 bases from V and 5 bases from J, with 11 bases between. CDR1 and CDR2 from the germline V gene are GTSNPN and SVGIG (reference sequence). There are 13 residues in the CDR3. Not a single patient had been given any form of treatment at any point before undergoing thyroid surgery. Authors' analysis steps: A classifier of distant metastasis in papillary thyroid cancer was built from CDR3 differences (across clinicopathological groups). Through MiXCR, TCRdb re-clonotyped the PCR reads. The V and J calls were determined by TCRdb, not by the authors. The sample records approximately 35,000 clones, approximately 16% being singletons.

The sequenced material came from blood. J is TRBJ2-1 and V is TRBV30; D is uncertain. This receptor was identified in a male donor with papillary thyroid cancer or a benign thyroid nodule (not recorded which). Some clones in this sample may be carry-over from other donors' samples. As DNA, the CDR3 is TGTGCCTGGAGCGTCGACATAAACAATGAGCAGTTCTTC. Translating gives CAWSVDINNEQFF.